This TCR beta chain was captured by sequencing in a study of cytomegalovirus exposure and HLA in healthy donors (dated by TCRdb to about 2017). As for the study more broadly: An earlier analysis of approximately 550 of the donors reported about 250 Gb of sequence data and around 120 million unique TCR beta sequences from roughly 200 million T cells. An early release covering roughly 600 HLA-typed donors comprised 250 to 350 gigabases of sequencing data and 85 million or so unique TCR sequences. A later genetic analysis used genome-wide SNP genotypes for about three fifths of the roughly 700 donors, treating that subset as a discovery cohort. Among around 400 genotyped donors of the cohort, an average of around 250,000 unique TCR beta nucleotide sequences was sequenced per donor, of which about 20% were non-productive. Typing coverage varied by locus: roughly 629-630 donors for A, B, C, DRB1 and DQB1; approximately 500 for DQA1; approximately 610 for DPA1; 450 to 480 for DPB1. All discovery cohort repertoires had been generated using a single sequencing platform. A later analysis re-examined previously published TCR beta repertoires from around 670 donors and added high-resolution HLA genotyping to investigate patterns of TCR occurrence. Donor age, sex, ethnicity and CMV serostatus were compiled alongside the repertoire data. Using immunosequencing, the study profiled T cell repertoires from 550 to 750 subjects and related those repertoires to cytomegalovirus serostatus. To decide whether each TCR beta V gene segment behaved as functional or pseudogenic, an earlier analysis of approximately 600 of the donors relied on high-throughput TCR beta sequencing. The study aimed to test whether signatures of past pathogen exposure could be identified by cataloging public T cell receptors. A handful of DR-DQ haplotypes were handled as single units for association and clustering because linkage in the cohort was strong. To predict cytomegalovirus infection status, the study brought together high-throughput TCR immunosequencing, statistical association of individual TCRs with disease status, and machine learning. Rather than drawing on any new phenotypic data, the later analysis identified candidate immune exposures from TCR beta sequences and the way those sequences occurred across donors. Besides the first cohort of approximately 670 subjects, a separate validation cohort made up of 120 different subjects was used. Class I and class II HLA loci were covered by the typing at four-digit resolution. Among the roughly 400 genotyped donors, approximately 77% belonged to the genetic ancestry cluster associated with self-reported Caucasian donors. Results and caveats for the whole study, not just this receptor: Compared with the 666-donor mean, donors in an Asian-associated ancestry cluster had fewer N-insertions in productive TCRs, according to a later genetic analysis. A later genetic analysis associated a missense DCLRE1C variant with V-gene and J-gene trimming of TCR beta chains, and an independent cohort replicated the association. Specific HLA alleles were associated with roughly 17,000 TCR beta sequences at a false discovery rate of 0.05 in a later analysis. In a later analysis, HLA-associated TCR beta chains showed more clonal expansion and lower generation probabilities than non-associated chains that were equally common. According to a later analysis, TCR association rates differed among HLA loci, with DRB1 alleles showing the most associated TCRs and HLA-C alleles showing the fewest. A further reported finding was that TCR beta sequences accurately predicted the HLA-A and HLA-B alleles for most subjects in the first cohort. Roughly 15 rarely observed V segments, including chromosome 9 orphons, were excluded from the earlier analysis of almost 600 of the donors because counts were too low. This cohort had only TCR beta chains sequenced, and the lack of alpha or paired-chain data limited which features could be detected. A few of the identified cytomegalovirus-associated TCR beta chains were confirmed in vitro to be specific for cytomegalovirus antigens. A cluster of highly shared sequence variants was judged likely to represent a technical artifact of the sequencing pipeline. In an earlier analysis of around 600 of the donors, most TCR beta V segments appeared in productive rearrangements about 87% or about 30% of the time, broadly matching IMGT annotations. Cytomegalovirus status was reported to be diagnosed by the classifier with high specificity and sensitivity in both the original and validation cohorts. Sequencing depth was assumed to be roughly uniform across donors in the presence/absence analyses, though that assumption may not hold. In a later analysis, most CMV-associated TCR beta chains were found to appear HLA-restricted, with HLA associations seemingly driven largely by CMV exposure. Correlated functional status among segregating V segments might reflect linkage disequilibrium, but an unknown experimental factor could not be ruled out. Strong co-occurrence of HLA alleles, especially DR and DQ, made assigning TCR associations to individual alleles difficult. Because HLA typing was missing for some donors at each locus, association tests included only the typed subset. Several of the top co-occurrence clusters appeared to be linked to parvovirus B19, influenza, CMV and Epstein-Barr virus, according to a later analysis. It was suggested by the authors that the approach could potentially be generalized to other disease states and immunological phenotypes. The only immune exposure information available for the cohort was CMV serostatus. Most TCR sequences were seen in very few donors, while some public TCRs were found in many individuals. The study gave a list of 150 to 200 TCR beta chains associated with cytomegalovirus.

Libraries came from the immunoSEQ multiplex PCR assay. For the multiplex PCR, a mixture combining 60 forward primers for TCR Vbeta segments and 13 reverse primers for TCR Jbeta segments was used. A multiplex PCR assay on genomic DNA amplified the CDR3 region of rearranged TCR beta genes. On the Illumina HiSeq System, the amplified TCR beta libraries were sequenced as 87-base-pair reads. The study's own analysis went as follows. Across the 500 to 850 repertoires, a later analysis counted 80 million or so unique TCR beta chains, roughly 11 million of which were shared by at least two donors. Raw reads were error-corrected and collapsed into unique sequences by a nearest-neighbor algorithm in which closely related sequences were merged to remove PCR and sequencing errors. To assign V, D and J gene segments, CDR3 sequences were aligned to IMGT reference sequences. For a sequence to be retained, a match of at least six nucleotides to both a V gene segment and a J gene segment was required. Rearrangements were classified as productive when the CDR3 lacked stop codons and remained in frame with V and J, and all other rearrangements were classified as non-productive. CDR3 was defined by IMGT convention, running from the second conserved V-encoded cysteine to the conserved J-encoded phenylalanine. Sequences without an unambiguous match to a single V gene segment were excluded from the earlier analysis of about 600 of the donors. In an earlier analysis of roughly 500 of the donors, V segments were called functional above 56.7% productive rearrangements and were called segregating when the between-donor standard deviation exceeded 5%. A statistical classification framework was built to diagnose cytomegalovirus status from the catalog of TCR beta chain sequences. In a later analysis, TCR nucleotide sequences were compared against IMGT/GENE-DB human TR gene sequences so that V and J genes could be assigned. In a later analysis, CDR3 sequences and most-parsimonious VDJ recombination scenarios were assigned using the TCRdist pipeline. In a later analysis, each TCR beta chain was defined by its CDR3 amino acid sequence together with its V-gene family, and reads lacking a unique V-gene family were excluded. As a way to deal with suspected cross-contamination and a sequencing artifact, a later analysis dropped hundreds of nucleotide sequences that were highly shared and had low generation probability. In a later analysis, a clonal expansion index for each public chain was calculated from normalized within-repertoire ranks of inferred template counts. Generation probabilities in a later analysis came from a VDJ recombination model fitted to out-of-frame rearrangements, and those results were checked against IGoR. A later analysis scored TCR-TCR, TCR-HLA and TCR-CMV co-occurrence with hypergeometric tests, applying a repertoire-size bias correction to TCR pairs. In a later analysis, false discovery rates were estimated by permuting HLA or CMV assignments 20 times. In a later analysis, co-occurring TCRs were grouped using DBSCAN, and TCRdist sequence similarity was added for clustering within HLA-allele-positive subsets. For co-occurrence clustering, repertoires with fewer than 30,000 or more than 120,000 public chains were excluded, along with five repertoires with anomalous nucleotide sharing. Drawn from immuneACCESS, this table holds only the in-frame rearrangements with V and J called that TCRdb kept. Clones are partly lost; checked studies trace under half to an unresolved V gene and leave the rest unexplained. V and J calls and clone size are as listed in that table; D and trimming were resolved from the DNA. This sample holds some 220,000 clones; roughly 78% were observed only once. The ten largest clonotypes hold less than 0.6% of the sample.

This clone turned up a few times. There is no known antigen for this receptor. No base qualities exist here, and no much larger clone lies one base off it. In total, about 650 healthy bone marrow donors made up the cohort. At the time of sampling, every cohort member was nominally healthy, though immune exposures that went unrecorded were likely present. The donor was CMV seronegative and belonged to the group of over 300 seronegative cohort members. A peripheral blood sample was provided by each donor, and peripheral blood mononuclear cells were used for TCR beta sequencing. Genomic DNA extraction from the blood cell samples was performed with the Qiagen DNeasy Blood Extraction Kit. Material for sequencing was PBMCs. This receptor was taken from a boy younger than 18 in good health and CMV-seronegative.

In nucleotides, the sequence is TGTGCCAGCAGCTCCGACTCGACGCGGGGCTACACCTTC. Its coded protein is CASSSDSTRGYTF. The V gene is TRBV11-3 and the J gene is TRBJ1-2; the D gene identity is not certain. Trimming removed 4 bases from V and 8 bases from J, leaving 14 bases between the germline ends. From the cysteine up to the phenylalanine, the CDR3 has a length of 13 residues. The only DNA kept is the CDR3, 39 bases in frame from the first base. The germline V gene sets CDR1 to SGHNT and CDR2 to YENEEA.